The rows below give T cell receptor beta chains drawn from one sample of a study of blood T cell repertoires in COVID-19. The method was immunoSEQ multiplex PCR; TCRdb's version includes in-frame clones alone and lacks a portion of them. This table holds around 100,000 clones, about 85% found once. The specimen sequenced was peripheral blood. The receptors shown here come from a man aged 50-60 years with active COVID-19. The CDR3 runs from the conserved cysteine through the conserved F or W. D genes are given only for firm matches. Clone size is not always given. Where it is, it says once, few, many or a class for expanded clones.

j_gene: TRBJ1-6; v_gene: TRBV30; d_gene: TRBD1; abundance: few; CDR3nt: TGTGCCTGGAAAGACAGGGTTGATTCACCCCTCCACTTT; CDR3aa: CAWKDRVDSPLHF
j_gene: TRBJ1-1; v_gene: TRBV5-1; d_gene: NA; abundance: NA; CDR3nt: TGCGCCAGCGGCGAGGTGAACACTGAAGCTTTCTTT; CDR3aa: CASGEVNTEAFF
j_gene: TRBJ1-2; v_gene: TRBV14; d_gene: NA; abundance: NA; CDR3nt: TGTGCCAGCAGGCGGGGGGGCGGTAATTATGGCTACACCTTC; CDR3aa: CASRRGGGNYGYTF
j_gene: TRBJ1-4; v_gene: TRBV7-9; d_gene: NA; abundance: NA; CDR3nt: TGTGCCAGCAGCTTAGCGCAGGGAATCCGAGAAAAACTGTTTTTT; CDR3aa: CASSLAQGIREKLFF
j_gene: TRBJ2-3; v_gene: TRBV7-9; d_gene: NA; abundance: NA; CDR3nt: TGTGCCAGCAGGCCTCGACTAGGGATTGAAGATACGCAGTATTTT; CDR3aa: CASRPRLGIEDTQYF
j_gene: TRBJ2-7; v_gene: TRBV4-3; d_gene: TRBD1; abundance: once; CDR3nt: TGCGCCAGCAGCCCGGGGACAGGGTCCCACGAGCAGTACTTC; CDR3aa: CASSPGTGSHEQYF
j_gene: TRBJ1-1; v_gene: TRBV30; d_gene: TRBD1; abundance: NA; CDR3nt: TGTGCCTGGAGCGATACAGGGGGCACTGAAGCTTTCTTT; CDR3aa: CAWSDTGGTEAFF
j_gene: TRBJ1-2; v_gene: TRBV19; d_gene: NA; abundance: NA; CDR3nt: TGTGCCAGTAGTATGCGGCAGCTCTATGGCTACACCTTC; CDR3aa: CASSMRQLYGYTF
j_gene: TRBJ2-1; v_gene: TRBV5-4; d_gene: NA; abundance: NA; CDR3nt: TGTGCCAGCAGCTCCTATATAAGCTCCTACAATGAGCAGTTCTTC; CDR3aa: CASSSYISSYNEQFF
j_gene: TRBJ2-2; v_gene: TRBV7-9; d_gene: TRBD1; abundance: few; CDR3nt: TGTGCCAGCAGCTCCCGGGACAGGGAGGACACCGGGGAGCTGTTTTTT; CDR3aa: CASSSRDREDTGELFF
j_gene: TRBJ2-3; v_gene: TRBV7-2; d_gene: TRBD1; abundance: NA; CDR3nt: TGTGCCAGCAGCTGGGGGACAGGGACCACAGATACGCAGTATTTT; CDR3aa: CASSWGTGTTDTQYF
j_gene: TRBJ1-2; v_gene: TRBV7-8; d_gene: NA; abundance: NA; CDR3nt: TGTGCCAGCAGCCACAGGCTCCCGGAGGGTGGCTACACCTTC; CDR3aa: CASSHRLPEGGYTF
j_gene: TRBJ1-1; v_gene: TRBV19; d_gene: NA; abundance: NA; CDR3nt: TGTGCCAGTAAACCGCCAGCGGGGGCCCCACTAGCTTTCTTT; CDR3aa: CASKPPAGAPLAFF
j_gene: TRBJ2-3; v_gene: TRBV5-1; d_gene: NA; abundance: NA; CDR3nt: TGCGCCAGCAACGCGGCCTCCTCTTCCGATACGCAGTATTTT; CDR3aa: CASNAASSSDTQYF